Below are 18 T cell receptor beta chains sequenced from a single sample in a study of PD-1 blockade in classical Hodgkin lymphoma. All patients relapsed after autologous stem cell transplantation, and brentuximab vedotin exposure varied. Profiling relied on immunoSEQ multiplex PCR, and the TCRdb table lists in-frame clones only, not all of them. Of tens of thousands of clones in the sample, nearly 90% were seen once. The sample consisted of peripheral blood mononuclear cells (PBMCs), taken before the second cycle of nivolumab. The receptors come from a human donor with classical Hodgkin lymphoma.

The V and J genes are TRBV2 and TRBJ1-6; D is undetermined. Germline values: CDR1 SNHLY, CDR2 FYNNEI. The CDR3 length is 11 residues. V lost 3 bases and J lost 9, with 3 bases in between. CDR3 bases: TGTGCCAGCAGTGATGGTTCACCCCTCCACTTT. It specifies CASSDGSPLHF.

The chain couples TRBV2 to TRBJ2-1; tentatively, D is TRBD2 (6 bases). This CDR3 region has 13 residues. The V gene lost 10 bases and the J gene lost 3 bases, with 13 bases spanning the gap. Germline CDR1 is SNHLY and CDR2 is FYNNEI. In DNA form, the CDR3 reads TGTGCCACGGGAACTAGCCGCTACAATGAGCAGTTCTTC. Translated, it gives CATGTSRYNEQFF.

The chain employs TRBV6-1 and TRBJ1-2; 7 bases match TRBD1. Trimming cost V 4 bases and J 4 bases; bases outside gene matches: 12. The germline gives CDR1 MNHNS, CDR2 SASEGT. The CDR3 consists of 16 residues. The CDR3 DNA reads TGTGCCAGCAGTGCGGGGGACACAGGGGCGGGCTATGGCTACACCTTC. The encoded protein is CASSAGDTGAGYGYTF.

V is TRBV7-8 and J is TRBJ2-3, with D unclear. The CDR3 totals 14 residues. Trimming removed 2 bases at V and 2 bases at J, with 8 bases between. Germline assignment: CDR1 SGHVS and CDR2 FQNEAQ. The CDR3 here is CASSLFGNTDTQYF. CDR3 nucleotides: TGTGCCAGCAGCTTATTCGGAAACACAGATACGCAGTATTTT.

The rearrangement links TRBV11-3 to TRBJ2-7; 7 nucleotides align to TRBD1. V shed 1 base and J 3 bases; nucleotides not matched to a gene: 3. The CDR3 is made up of 14 amino acids. Germline CDR1 reads SGHNT; CDR2 reads YENEEA. Here the CDR3 DNA reads TGTGCCAGCAGCTTAGGTCAGGGGGACTACGAGCAGTACTTC. Translated, it gives CASSLGQGDYEQYF.

This clone was recorded once. The rearrangement uses TRBV5-1 and TRBJ2-6; D remains unclear. V was trimmed by 4 bases and J by 1 base, leaving 9 bases between them. The CDR3 contains 15 residues. Germline V gene data show CDR1 as SGHRS and CDR2 as YFSETQ. CDR3: CASSPQSSGANVLTF. The CDR3 coding sequence is TGCGCCAGCAGCCCCCAGTCGTCTGGGGCCAACGTCCTGACTTTC. The whole variable domain, remainder taken from reference TRBV5-1 and TRBJ2-6, is KAGVTQTPRYLIKTRGQQVTLSCSPISGHRSVSWYQQTPGQGLQFLFEYFSETQRNKGNFPGRFSGRQFSNSRSEMNVSTLELGDSALYLCASSPQSSGANVLTFGAGSRLTVL.

This clone has only a few counts. This chain links TRBV28 with TRBJ2-2, with D maybe TRBD2 (5 bases). V was cut by 6 bases and J by 8 bases, with 13 bases left in between. Germline values: CDR1 MDHEN, CDR2 SYDVKM. The CDR3 covers 13 residues. The CDR3 DNA sequence: TGTGCCAGCAGCCCCGGGGTAGTGGGGGAGCTGTTTTTT. This sequence encodes CASSPGVVGELFF.

The rearrangement joins TRBV12-2 to TRBJ1-1. TRBV12-2 is a pseudogene segment. The CDR3 consists of 15 residues. The CDR3 loop reads CASRPRVGTNTEAFF. The CDR3 nucleotides are TGTGCAAGTCGTCCTCGAGTCGGGACGAACACTGAAGCTTTCTTT.

The chain joins TRBV28 to TRBJ1-5; D is undetermined. This CDR3 has 14 amino acids. The V gene's germline CDR1 is MDHEN and CDR2 SYDVKM. Trimming left V 5 bases short and J 0 bases short, with 8 bases between. The CDR3 DNA sequence: TGTGCCAGCAGTCCAACTTATAGCAATCAGCCCCAGCATTTT. Its translation is CASSPTYSNQPQHF.

The chain has TRBV19 and TRBJ2-5; no reliable D call. In germline, CDR1 is LNHDA, CDR2 SQIVND (reference sequence). V lost 3 bases, J lost 4 bases, and 15 bases lay in between. This CDR3 is 15 amino acids long. In DNA, the CDR3 is TGTGCCAGTAGTATTAGCAGAGGAGATAGAGAGACCCAGTACTTC. Protein sequence: CASSISRGDRETQYF.

The rearrangement uses TRBV5-1 and TRBJ1-2; D might be TRBD1 (5 bases). Per the germline V gene, CDR1 is SGHRS and CDR2 is YFSETQ. The CDR3 contains 16 residues. Deletions cut 3 bases from V and 4 bases from J, with 19 bases between. CDR3 bases: TGCGCCAGCAGCTCAATTAACAATGGGGCCGGCTATGGCTACACCTTC. Translated, it gives CASSSINNGAGYGYTF. The full variable domain, with the rest looked up from reference TRBV5-1 and TRBJ1-2, is KAGVTQTPRYLIKTRGQQVTLSCSPISGHRSVSWYQQTPGQGLQFLFEYFSETQRNKGNFPGRFSGRQFSNSRSEMNVSTLELGDSALYLCASSSINNGAGYGYTFGSGTRLTVV.

The V call is TRBV12-1, the J call TRBJ2-3; no DNA check was done on the table's D call, TRBD2. TRBV12-1 is reported as a pseudogene. The CDR3 loop spans 15 amino acids. As DNA, the CDR3 is TGTGCCAGCAGCTCCCCAACTTCTCCCACGGATACGCAGTATTTT. Translating it yields CASSSPTSPTDTQYF.

J is TRBJ2-2 and V is TRBV18; maybe TRBD1 (5 bases). Germline values: CDR1 KGHSH, CDR2 LQKENI. Trimming left V 4 bases short and J 2 bases short, with 11 bases between. The CDR3 spans 15 residues. The DNA of the CDR3 is TGTGCCAGCTCACAAGCGCAGGGCAACACCGGGGAGCTGTTTTTT. This encodes CASSQAQGNTGELFF.

The chain recombines TRBV14 with TRBJ1-1; TRBD1 might be the D (6 bases). The CDR3 covers 13 residues. Trimming shortened V by 4 bases and J by 7 bases, and 13 bases separated the two germline ends. Germline CDR1 and CDR2: SGHDN and FVKESK. The CDR3 DNA reads TGTGCCAGCAGCCCAAGTCCGACAGGTGAAGCTTTCTTT. Its translation is CASSPSPTGEAFF.

As DNA, the CDR3 is TGCAGCGTTCCCGGGGTGTCAGGGGGAAACTATGGCTACACCTTC. Translating it yields CSVPGVSGGNYGYTF. The chain uses TRBV29-1 and TRBJ1-2; 7 positions match TRBD1. Losses at the gene ends were 5 bases for V and 2 bases for J; bases not matched to a gene: 11. CDR1 is SQVTM, CDR2 ANQGSEA, per germline. The CDR3 length is 15 residues.

This clone has only one observation. The chain couples TRBV6-6 to TRBJ1-5; D is perhaps TRBD1 (5 bases). CDR3 length: 13 amino acids. The V gene lost 6 bases and the J gene lost 1 base, with 7 bases spanning the gap. The germline V gene encodes CDR1 MNHNY and CDR2 SVGAGI (reference sequence). In nucleotides, the CDR3 is TGTGCCAGCAGAACAGGAAGCAATCAGCCCCAGCATTTT. Its protein is CASRTGSNQPQHF.

The chain has TRBV5-1 and TRBJ2-7; 8 bases fit TRBD1. Germline V lookup: CDR1 SGHRS, CDR2 YFSETQ. The CDR3 extends over 14 amino acids. Germline trimming cut 6 bases from V and 2 bases from J; bases unmatched to any gene: 7. CDR3: CASKPRTGPYEQYF. CDR3 nucleotides: TGCGCCAGCAAGCCGCGGACAGGGCCCTACGAGCAGTACTTC.

The chain employs TRBV27 and TRBJ2-7, with 8 bases lining up with TRBD1. Germline CDR1 reads MNHEY; CDR2 reads SMNVEV (reference sequence). CDR3 size: 14 residues. The V segment lost 4 bases and the J segment 4 bases; nucleotides outside the gene matches: 6. CDR3 bases: TGTGCCAGCAGTTCCGGACAGGGCTTTTACGAGCAGTACTTC. It is translated as CASSSGQGFYEQYF.